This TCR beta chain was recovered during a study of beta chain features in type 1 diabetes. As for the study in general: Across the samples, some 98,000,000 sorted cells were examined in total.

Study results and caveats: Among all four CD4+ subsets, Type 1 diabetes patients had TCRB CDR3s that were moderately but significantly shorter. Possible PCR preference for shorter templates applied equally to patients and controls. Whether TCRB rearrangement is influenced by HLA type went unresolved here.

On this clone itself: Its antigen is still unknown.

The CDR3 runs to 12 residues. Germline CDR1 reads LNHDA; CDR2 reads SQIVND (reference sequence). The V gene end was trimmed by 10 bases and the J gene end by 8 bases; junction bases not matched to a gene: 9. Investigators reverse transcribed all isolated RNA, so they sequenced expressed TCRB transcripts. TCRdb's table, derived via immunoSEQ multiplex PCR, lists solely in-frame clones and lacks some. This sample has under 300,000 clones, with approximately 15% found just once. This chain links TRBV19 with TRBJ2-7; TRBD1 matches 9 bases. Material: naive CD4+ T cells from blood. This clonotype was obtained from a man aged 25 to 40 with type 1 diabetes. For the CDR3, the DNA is TGTGCCACCGCTTCCGGGACAGGGAAGCAGTACTTC. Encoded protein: CATASGTGKQYF.